Below, one T cell receptor (beta chain) is given with its context. It has no known antigen specificity. One end of the junction fails to match germline, which may point to a read error. The CDR3 has 16 amino acids, counting the end cysteine and phenylalanine. Only CDR3 DNA remains: 48 bases, in frame from the first base. CDR1 and CDR2, looked up from the germline V gene (reference sequence), are SEHNR and FQNEAQ. The cohort was made up of around 720 healthy bone marrow donors. At the time of sampling, every cohort member was nominally healthy, though immune exposures that went unrecorded were likely present. The donor tested CMV seropositive, placing the donor among the 250 to 350 seropositive members of the cohort. A peripheral blood sample was collected from each donor, and TCR beta sequencing was performed on peripheral blood mononuclear cells. The Qiagen DNeasy Blood Extraction Kit was used to extract genomic DNA from the blood cell samples.

The data stem from a study of cytomegalovirus exposure and HLA in healthy donors (dated by TCRdb to 2016 to 2017). Turning to the overall study: According to an earlier analysis of 587 of the donors, some 170 million T cells yielded approximately 120 million unique TCR beta sequences and 276 Gb of sequence data. An early release covering roughly 640 HLA-typed donors comprised 300 to 350 gigabases of sequencing data and roughly 85 million unique TCR sequences. Among the roughly 390 genotyped donors, under 90% belonged to the genetic ancestry cluster associated with self-reported Caucasian donors. The study aimed to test whether signatures of past pathogen exposure could be identified by cataloging public T cell receptors. The study profiled the T cell repertoires of about 640 subjects by immunosequencing and related them to cytomegalovirus serostatus. A separate validation cohort of 100 to 150 different subjects was used in addition to the roughly 670-subject first cohort. High-throughput TCR immunosequencing, statistical association of individual TCRs with disease status, and machine learning were combined to predict cytomegalovirus infection status. In a later analysis, previously published TCR beta repertoires from some 640 donors were re-analyzed and high-resolution HLA genotyping was added so that TCR occurrence patterns could be studied. Rather than using new phenotypic data, the later analysis identified candidate immune exposures from TCR beta sequences and from how often those sequences occurred across donors. An earlier analysis of 587 of the donors used high-throughput TCR beta sequencing to judge whether each TCR beta V gene segment behaved as functional or pseudogenic. Alongside the repertoire data, information on donor age, sex, ethnicity and CMV serostatus was compiled. In a later genetic analysis, genome-wide SNP genotypes for about 55% of the 666 donors were used, and that subset was treated as a discovery cohort. All discovery cohort repertoires had been generated using a single sequencing platform. HLA typing included class I and class II loci at four-digit resolution. The number of donors typed differed by locus, with roughly 620-630 for A, B, C, DRB1 and DQB1, around 500 for DQA1, some 570 for DPA1, and about 450 for DPB1. Roughly 5 DR-DQ haplotypes were handled as single units for association and clustering, since linkage in the cohort was strong. Among roughly 400 genotyped donors of the cohort, an average of roughly 230,000 unique TCR beta nucleotide sequences was sequenced per donor, of which about 20% were non-productive. On the study overall, not on this receptor specifically: According to a later analysis, parvovirus B19, influenza, CMV and Epstein-Barr virus appeared linked to several top co-occurrence clusters. Some IMGT-functional V segments, including TRBV6-2 and TRBV6-3, could not be told apart with the 87-base-pair reads, so those segments were excluded. Roughly uniform sequencing depth across donors was assumed in presence/absence analyses, although this assumption may not hold. Correlated functional status among segregating V segments might be attributable to linkage disequilibrium, but an unknown experimental factor could not be ruled out. In this cohort, only TCR beta chains were sequenced, and detectable features were limited by the absence of alpha or paired-chain data. In a later analysis, HLA-associated TCR beta chains were found to be more clonally expanded and to have lower generation probabilities than equally common non-associated chains. CMV serostatus was the only immune exposure information available for the cohort. A later analysis found that TCR association rates varied across HLA loci, with DRB1 alleles showing the most associated TCRs and HLA-C alleles the fewest. In a later analysis, around 17,000 TCR beta sequences were associated with specific HLA alleles at a false discovery rate of 0.05. In an earlier analysis of more than 450 of the donors, most TCR beta V segments were observed in productive rearrangements about 87% or about 30% of the time, broadly matching IMGT annotations. The study listed approximately 150 TCR beta chains as associated with cytomegalovirus. In vitro tests confirmed that three of the cytomegalovirus-associated TCR beta chains recognize cytomegalovirus antigens. An association between a missense DCLRE1C variant and V-gene and J-gene trimming of TCR beta chains was found in a later genetic analysis and replicated in an independent cohort. In a later genetic analysis, fewer N-insertions in productive TCRs were reported among donors in an Asian-associated ancestry cluster than the roughly 700-donor mean. The sequencing pipeline was judged likely to have produced a cluster of highly shared sequence variants as a technical artifact. Across donors, most TCR sequences were observed very rarely, whereas some public TCRs were present in many individuals. According to a later analysis, most CMV-associated TCR beta chains appeared to be HLA-restricted, and the HLA associations seemed to be driven largely by CMV exposure. According to the authors, the approach could potentially be generalized to other disease states and immunological phenotypes. In both the original and validation cohorts, the classifier was reported to diagnose cytomegalovirus status with high specificity and sensitivity. When HLA alleles, especially DR and DQ, strongly co-occurred, TCR associations were difficult to assign to individual alleles. A further reported finding was that TCR beta sequences accurately predicted the HLA-A and HLA-B alleles for most subjects in the first cohort. Because HLA typing was unavailable for some donors at each locus, only the typed subset was used in association tests. Because counts were too low, around 18 rarely observed V segments, including chromosome 9 orphons, were left out of the earlier analysis of some 600 of the donors.

Library creation used the immunoSEQ multiplex PCR assay. A mixture of 60 forward primers for TCR Vbeta segments and 13 reverse primers for TCR Jbeta segments was used in the multiplex PCR. A multiplex PCR assay on genomic DNA amplified the CDR3 region of rearranged TCR beta genes. The Illumina HiSeq System was used to sequence the amplified TCR beta libraries as 87-base-pair reads. As for how the authors treated the data: Across the 700 or so repertoires, a later analysis counted some 81 million unique TCR beta chains, some 11 million of which were shared by at least two donors. A nearest-neighbor algorithm error-corrected the raw reads and collapsed the reads into unique sequences, merging closely related sequences to remove PCR and sequencing errors. Alignment of CDR3 sequences to IMGT reference sequences was used to assign V, D and J gene segments. For a sequence to be retained, at least a six-nucleotide match to both a V gene segment and a J gene segment was required. Rearrangements were called productive when the CDR3 lacked stop codons and stayed in frame with V and J; all others were non-productive. CDR3 was defined according to IMGT convention as the region running from the second conserved V-encoded cysteine to the conserved J-encoded phenylalanine. The earlier analysis of about 570 of the donors excluded any sequence lacking an unambiguous match to a single V gene segment. In an earlier analysis of several hundred of the donors, V segments were called functional above 56.7% productive rearrangements and were called segregating when the between-donor standard deviation exceeded 5%. A statistical classification framework was built for diagnosing cytomegalovirus status from the catalog of TCR beta chain sequences. A later analysis assigned V and J genes by comparing TCR nucleotide sequences with IMGT/GENE-DB human TR gene sequences. The TCRdist pipeline was used in a later analysis to assign CDR3 sequences and most-parsimonious VDJ recombination scenarios. A later analysis defined each TCR beta chain by its CDR3 amino acid sequence plus V-gene family, and excluded reads lacking a unique V-gene family. In a later analysis, 450 to 600 highly shared, low-generation-probability nucleotide sequences were removed to address suspected cross-contamination and a sequencing artifact. In a later analysis, a clonal expansion index for each public chain was calculated from normalized within-repertoire ranks of inferred template counts. A later analysis computed generation probabilities with a VDJ recombination model fitted to out-of-frame rearrangements, and checked the results against IGoR. In a later analysis, hypergeometric tests were used to score TCR-TCR, TCR-HLA and TCR-CMV co-occurrence, with a repertoire-size bias correction applied to TCR pairs. To estimate false discovery rates, a later analysis permuted the HLA or CMV assignments 20 times. In a later analysis, co-occurring TCRs were grouped using DBSCAN, and TCRdist sequence similarity was added for clustering within HLA-allele-positive subsets. Repertoires with fewer than 30,000 or more than 120,000 public chains, plus five repertoires with anomalous nucleotide sharing, were excluded from co-occurrence clustering. Here the immuneACCESS table is served through TCRdb, limited to in-frame sequences with V and J called. Missing clones are a known gap in these copies; in checked studies unresolved V genes cover under half, and the rest lacks a known reason. V, J and clone size reflect that table, while D and trimming were determined from the DNA. The sample records over 200,000 clones, 82% of which are singletons. The ten top clones hold 5% to 6.5% of the sample.

This clonotype originated in a woman in her thirties or forties in good health and CMV-seropositive. The sample comprised PBMCs. Recombination connected TRBV7-9 to TRBJ1-2, with the identity of the D gene unclear. The encoded CDR3 is CSSSLRREPDGRGYTF. The DNA sequence reads TGTTCCAGCAGCTTAAGAAGGGAACCCGATGGGAGAGGCTACACCTTC.